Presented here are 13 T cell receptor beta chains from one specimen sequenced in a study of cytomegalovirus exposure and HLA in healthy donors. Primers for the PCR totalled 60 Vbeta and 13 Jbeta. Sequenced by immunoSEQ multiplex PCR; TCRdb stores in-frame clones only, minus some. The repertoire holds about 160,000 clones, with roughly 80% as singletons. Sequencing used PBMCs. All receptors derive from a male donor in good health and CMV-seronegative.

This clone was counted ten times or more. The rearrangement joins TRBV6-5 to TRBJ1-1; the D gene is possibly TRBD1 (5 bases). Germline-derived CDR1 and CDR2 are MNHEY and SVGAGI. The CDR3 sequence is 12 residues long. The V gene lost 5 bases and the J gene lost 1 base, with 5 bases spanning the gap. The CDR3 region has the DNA TGTGCCAGCAGTACAGGGAACACTGAAGCTTTCTTT. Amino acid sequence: CASSTGNTEAFF.

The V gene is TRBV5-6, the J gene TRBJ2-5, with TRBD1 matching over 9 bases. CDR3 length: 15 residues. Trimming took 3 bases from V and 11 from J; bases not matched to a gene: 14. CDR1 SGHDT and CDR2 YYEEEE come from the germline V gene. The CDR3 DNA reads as TGTGCCAGCAGCTCCACGGGACAGGGTACAGGGGAGCAGTACTTC. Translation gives CASSSTGQGTGEQYF.

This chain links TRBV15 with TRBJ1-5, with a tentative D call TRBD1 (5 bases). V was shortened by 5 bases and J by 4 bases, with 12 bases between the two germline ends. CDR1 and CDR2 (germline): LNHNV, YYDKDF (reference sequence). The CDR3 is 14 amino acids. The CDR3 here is CATSRGAGNQPQHF. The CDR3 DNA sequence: TGTGCCACCAGCCGAGGGGCAGGGAATCAGCCCCAGCATTTT.

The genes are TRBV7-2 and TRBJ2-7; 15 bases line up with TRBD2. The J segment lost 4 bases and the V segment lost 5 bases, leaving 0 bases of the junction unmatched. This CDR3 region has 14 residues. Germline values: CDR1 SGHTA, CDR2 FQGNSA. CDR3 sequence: CASSGLAGGYEQYF. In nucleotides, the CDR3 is TGTGCCAGCAGCGGACTAGCGGGAGGGTACGAGCAGTACTTC. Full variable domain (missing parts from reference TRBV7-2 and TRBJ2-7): GAGVSQSPSNKVTEKGKDVELRCDPISGHTALYWYRQSLGQGLEFLIYFQGNSAPDKSGLPSDRFSAERTGGSVSTLTIQRTQQEDSAVYLCASSGLAGGYEQYFGPGTRLTVT.

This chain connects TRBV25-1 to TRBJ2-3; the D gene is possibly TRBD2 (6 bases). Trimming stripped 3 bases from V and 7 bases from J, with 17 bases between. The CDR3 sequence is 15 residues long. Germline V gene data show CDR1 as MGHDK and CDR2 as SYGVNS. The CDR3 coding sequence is TGTGCCAGCAGTGAGACCGGGACTCGCTCGAATACGCAGTATTTT. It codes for CASSETGTRSNTQYF.

CDR3: CASSVAASGSPGELFF. DNA for the CDR3: TGTGCCAGCAGCGTAGCGGCTAGCGGGAGCCCCGGGGAGCTGTTTTTT. The chain uses TRBV9 and TRBJ2-2; 10 nucleotides align to TRBD2. With V trimmed by 0 bases and J by 6 bases, 5 bases remained unmatched. CDR1 and CDR2 (germline): SGDLS, YYNGEE. The CDR3 runs to 16 residues.

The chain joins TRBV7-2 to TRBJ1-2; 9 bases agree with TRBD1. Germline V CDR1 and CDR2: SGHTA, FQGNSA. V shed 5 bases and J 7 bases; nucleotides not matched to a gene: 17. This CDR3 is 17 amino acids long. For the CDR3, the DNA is TGTGCCAGCAGCCCATTCCGTCCCGGGACAGGGACGGGTGGCTACACCTTC. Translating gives CASSPFRPGTGTGGYTF.

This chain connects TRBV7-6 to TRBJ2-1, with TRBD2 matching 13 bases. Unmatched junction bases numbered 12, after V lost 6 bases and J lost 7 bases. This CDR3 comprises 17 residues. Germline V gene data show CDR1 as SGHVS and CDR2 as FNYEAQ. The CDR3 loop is CASRQTSGGAGMNEQFF. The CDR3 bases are TGTGCCAGCAGACAAACTAGCGGGGGGGCCGGTATGAATGAGCAGTTCTTC.

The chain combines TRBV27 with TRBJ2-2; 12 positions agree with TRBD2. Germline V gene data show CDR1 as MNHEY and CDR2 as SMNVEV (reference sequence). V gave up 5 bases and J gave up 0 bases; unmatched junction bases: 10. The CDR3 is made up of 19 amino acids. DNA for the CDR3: TGTGCCAGCAGTCCTAGACTAGCGGGGGTCTTCGCGAACACCGGGGAGCTGTTTTTT. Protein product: CASSPRLAGVFANTGELFF.

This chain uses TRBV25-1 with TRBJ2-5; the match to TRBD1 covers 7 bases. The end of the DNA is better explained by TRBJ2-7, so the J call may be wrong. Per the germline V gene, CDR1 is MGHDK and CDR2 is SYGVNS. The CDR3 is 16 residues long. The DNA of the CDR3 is TGTGCCAGCAGCCCCCCCCTCGGACAGGCAAGGTACGAGCAGTACTTC. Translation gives CASSPPLGQARYEQYF.

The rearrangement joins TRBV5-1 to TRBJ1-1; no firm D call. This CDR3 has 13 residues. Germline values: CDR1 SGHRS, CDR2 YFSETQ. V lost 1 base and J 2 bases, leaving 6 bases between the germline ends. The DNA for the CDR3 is TGCGCCAGCAGCTTGAGAGCAAACACTGAAGCTTTCTTT. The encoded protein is CASSLRANTEAFF.

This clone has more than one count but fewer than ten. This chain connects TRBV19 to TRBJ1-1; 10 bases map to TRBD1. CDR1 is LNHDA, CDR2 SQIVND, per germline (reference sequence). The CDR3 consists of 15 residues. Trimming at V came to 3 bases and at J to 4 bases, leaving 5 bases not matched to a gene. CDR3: CASSMTGGIGTEAFF. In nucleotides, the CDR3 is TGTGCCAGTAGTATGACAGGGGGCATCGGCACTGAAGCTTTCTTT.

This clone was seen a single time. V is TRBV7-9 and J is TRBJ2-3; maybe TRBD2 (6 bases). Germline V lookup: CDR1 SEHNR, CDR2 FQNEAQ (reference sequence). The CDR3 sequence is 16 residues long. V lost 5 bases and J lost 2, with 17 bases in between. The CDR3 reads CASSLGSGLNTDTQYF. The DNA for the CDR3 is TGTGCCAGCAGCCTAGGTTCGGGACTGAACACAGATACGCAGTATTTT.